This entry lists 27 T cell receptor beta chains sequenced from one sample in a study of T cells after yellow fever vaccination. TCRdb itself ran the 5' RACE reads through MiXCR, one entry per CDR3 protein. The data contain approximately 350,000 distinct CDR3 sequences, 11% of them seen just once; the ten biggest clones take up less than 20%. Sample: PBMCs, taken on the day of the first yellow fever vaccination. All receptors come from a young man who received the YFV17D yellow fever vaccine.

The chain has TRBV10-3 and TRBJ2-2; D possibly corresponds to TRBD2 (6 bases). The CDR3 extends over 13 amino acids. V lost 6 bases and J lost 6, with 11 bases in between. Germline CDR1 reads ENHRY; CDR2 reads SYGVKD. DNA for the CDR3: TGTGCCATCAGGGGCGGGGACTCCGGGGAGCTGTTTTTT. It yields the protein CAIRGGDSGELFF.

This clonotype was observed a few times. The rearrangement links TRBV7-9 to TRBJ1-2; 8 nucleotides align to TRBD1. Germline V CDR1 and CDR2: SEHNR, FQNEAQ (reference sequence). CDR3 length: 15 amino acids. Trimming at V came to 4 bases and at J to 4 bases, leaving 8 bases not matched to a gene. The CDR3 protein is CASSSRTGTTYGYTF. CDR3 in DNA: TGTGCCAGCAGCTCCCGGACAGGGACTACCTATGGCTACACCTTC.

Only a few counts were recorded for this clonotype. The CDR3 here is CASSLKQGLPGTDTQYF. The CDR3 DNA follows: TGTGCCAGCAGTTTGAAGCAGGGGCTACCGGGGACAGATACGCAGTATTTT. The genes are TRBV28 and TRBJ2-3; D perhaps matches TRBD1 (6 bases). CDR1 is MDHEN, CDR2 SYDVKM, per germline. Trimming removed 3 bases at V and 3 bases at J, with 19 bases between. CDR3 length: 17 amino acids.

The CDR3 loop reads CASSLRGQTDTQYF. CDR3 nucleotide sequence: TGTGCCAGCTCCCTCCGGGGCCAAACAGATACGCAGTATTTT. The chain is built from TRBV12-3 or TRBV12-4 and TRBJ2-3, with D possibly being TRBD1 or TRBD2 (5 bases each). Trimming took off 8 bases at V and 3 bases at J, with 15 bases between the two ends. The length of the CDR3 is 14 residues.

The gene calls are TRBV7-2 and TRBJ1-1; no clear D. The CDR3 is 14 amino acids. Per the germline V gene, CDR1 is SGHTA and CDR2 is FQGNSA. Trimming removed 7 bases at V and 1 base at J, with 13 bases between. The CDR3 loop reads CASTLLGGNTEAFF. DNA of the CDR3: TGTGCCAGCACCCTACTTGGAGGGAACACTGAAGCTTTCTTT.

This clonotype appeared a few times. V usage is TRBV4-2 and J usage is TRBJ2-1; D may correspond to TRBD1 or TRBD2 (5 bases each). Germline CDR1 and CDR2: LGHNA and YNFKEQ. The CDR3 is 14 amino acids. Trimming cost V 1 base and J 3 bases, with 7 bases left between them. The CDR3 nucleotides read TGTGCCAGCAGCCAAGTGGGGGTCTACAATGAGCAGTTCTTC. It is translated as CASSQVGVYNEQFF.

This clonotype was picked up many times. The V gene is TRBV4-3, the J gene TRBJ1-2; 8 bases agree with TRBD1. V lost 0 bases to trimming and J lost 8 bases; unmatched junction nucleotides: 5. Germline V CDR1 and CDR2: LGHNA, YSLEER. The CDR3 has 14 amino acids. CDR3 sequence reads: CASSQEAGTGGYTF. The CDR3 DNA sequence: TGCGCCAGCAGCCAAGAGGCCGGGACAGGAGGCTACACCTTC.

This rearrangement joins TRBV5-6 to TRBJ2-7; D might be TRBD1 (6 bases). From germline, CDR1 is SGHDT and CDR2 YYEEEE. This CDR3 is built from 16 residues. V lost 3 bases and J lost 2, with 18 bases in between. CDR3: CASSSTGPPSPYEQYV. The CDR3 nucleotides are TGTGCCAGCAGCTCTACAGGGCCCCCTAGCCCCTACGAGCAGTACGTC.

In its sample, this clonotype was seen a few times. The gene calls are TRBV4-2 and TRBJ2-3; D gene ambiguous. From germline, CDR1 is LGHNA and CDR2 YNFKEQ. The CDR3 is made up of 16 amino acids. Trimming took off 3 bases at V and 2 bases at J, with 15 bases between the two ends. CDR3 loop: CASSQQEVSNTDTQYF. The CDR3 bases are TGTGCCAGCAGCCAGCAGGAAGTGTCTAACACAGATACGCAGTATTTT.

CDR3 residues: CASSPPRRGATNEKLFF. The CDR3 coding sequence is TGTGCCAGCAGCCCCCCGAGAAGAGGGGCAACTAATGAAAAACTGTTTTTT. The chain has TRBV4-2 and TRBJ1-4, with D maybe TRBD1 (5 bases). Germline V gene data show CDR1 as LGHNA and CDR2 as YNFKEQ. The V end was cut by 4 bases, the J end by 0 bases, with 15 bases between. This CDR3 is built from 17 residues.

This rearrangement joins TRBV15 to TRBJ1-1, with D unclear. CDR3 length equals 13 residues. The germline V gene encodes CDR1 LNHNV and CDR2 YYDKDF (reference sequence). V lost 3 bases and J 3 bases, leaving 8 bases between the germline ends. The CDR3 spells CATSSGPYTEAFF. The CDR3 nucleotides read TGTGCCACCAGCAGCGGACCTTACACTGAAGCTTTCTTT.

In this sample, this clonotype turned up once. The chain is built from TRBV10-1 and TRBJ2-1, with 11 positions matching TRBD2. CDR1 WNHNN and CDR2 SYGVQD come from the germline V gene (reference sequence). The V gene end was trimmed by 5 bases and the J gene end by 7 bases; junction bases not matched to a gene: 7. The CDR3 loop spans 15 amino acids. The CDR3 is CASSPTSGVRNEQFF. The CDR3 DNA reads as TGCGCCAGCAGTCCGACTAGCGGGGTTCGTAATGAGCAGTTCTTC.

The V call is TRBV6-5, the J call TRBJ2-7; TRBD1 agrees at 9 bases. This CDR3 has 14 amino acids. V lost 4 bases, J lost 2 bases, and 3 bases stayed unmatched. Germline-derived CDR1 and CDR2 are MNHEY and SVGAGI. The chain's CDR3 is CASSSRTGAYEQYF. CDR3 in DNA: TGTGCCAGCAGTTCAAGGACAGGGGCCTACGAGCAGTACTTC.

In its sample, this clonotype was seen a few times. CDR3 sequence: CASSWPGINQPQHF. The CDR3 DNA reads as TGTGCCAGCAGCTGGCCAGGGATCAATCAGCCCCAGCATTTT. The rearrangement uses TRBV5-8 and TRBJ1-5; D is perhaps TRBD1 (5 bases). The CDR3 loop spans 14 amino acids. Per the germline V gene, CDR1 is SGHTS and CDR2 is YDEGEE. V dropped 3 bases and J dropped 3 bases, with 10 bases sitting between them.

The rearrangement uses TRBV20-1 and TRBJ2-4; a weak D match, TRBD2 (5 bases). The CDR3 spans 14 residues. Per germline, CDR1 DFQATT and CDR2 SNEGSKA (reference sequence). V was cut by 5 bases and J by 1 base, with 12 bases left in between. CDR3 nucleotide sequence: TGCAGTGCTGCCCGCCCGGGGGCCAAAAACATTCAGTACTTC. This gives the protein CSAARPGAKNIQYF.

This clonotype was counted between two and nine times. The chain links TRBV2 to TRBJ1-1; no clear D gene. Germline-derived CDR1 and CDR2 are SNHLY and FYNNEI. Trimming took off 11 bases at V and 6 bases at J, with 19 bases between the two ends. CDR3 size: 13 residues. CDR3 in DNA: TGTGCCTCTCTCGGCCTACCGGGCGCTGAAGCTTTCTTT. Protein sequence: CASLGLPGAEAFF.

This clonotype was observed a handful of times. At one end the junction does not follow the germline gene, possibly because of a read error. This chain joins TRBV2 and TRBJ1-6, with TRBD1 matching 7 bases. Germline CDR1 reads SNHLY; CDR2 reads FYNNEI. The CDR3 sequence is 12 residues long. The CDR3: CASSEIGGGRNF. DNA of the CDR3: TGTGCCAGCAGTGAAATCGGAGGGGGCCGAAACTTT.

The chain employs TRBV5-1 and TRBJ2-3; D call uncertain. This CDR3 is 14 amino acids long. With 1 base removed from V and 2 bases from J, the gap between germline ends came to 8 bases. Per the germline V gene, CDR1 is SGHRS and CDR2 is YFSETQ. The CDR3 loop is CASSLSLFTDTQYF. For the CDR3, the DNA is TGCGCCAGCAGCTTGTCCTTGTTCACAGATACGCAGTATTTT.

This clonotype has a count of ten or more. This chain uses TRBV7-3 with TRBJ2-3; TRBD2 aligns across 9 bases. The CDR3 is 18 residues long. Germline loops: CDR1 SGHTA, CDR2 FQGTGA. V lost 5 bases and J lost 2; bases outside the gene matches: 14. DNA for the CDR3: TGTGCCAGCAGCCGCGTCCCCTATAGCGGGGGCATCACAGATACGCAGTATTTT. This codes for CASSRVPYSGGITDTQYF.

This clonotype has only a few counts. This CDR3 is CASSQGAGDYMSEKLFF. In DNA, the CDR3 is TGCGCCAGCAGCCAAGGGGCAGGGGACTACATGAGCGAAAAACTGTTTTTT. This chain joins TRBV4-3 and TRBJ1-4; D might be TRBD1 (6 bases). The V end lost 1 base, the J end lost 8 bases, and 20 bases lay between the germline ends. The length of the CDR3 is 17 residues. Germline CDR1 LGHNA, CDR2 YSLEER.

This clonotype appeared many times. V gene TRBV3-1 combines with J gene TRBJ1-4; D gene unclear. Germline V gives CDR1 LGHDT, CDR2 YNNKEL (reference sequence). The CDR3 covers 12 residues. Between the trimmed V and J ends, which lost 0 bases and 8 bases, there was a span of 4 bases. The CDR3 is CASSQEGEKLFF. The CDR3 DNA sequence: TGTGCCAGCAGCCAAGAAGGGGAAAAACTGTTTTTT.

The chain uses TRBV29-1 and TRBJ2-5, with D possibly being TRBD2 (5 bases). Germline lookup yields CDR1 SQVTM and CDR2 ANQGSEA. The CDR3 runs 18 residues. V gave up 0 bases and J gave up 2 bases, with 22 bases separating them. The CDR3: CSVEDWVGSSGMQETQYF. As DNA, the CDR3 is TGCAGCGTTGAAGATTGGGTGGGTTCTTCGGGGATGCAAGAGACCCAGTACTTC.

The rearrangement joins TRBV20-1 to TRBJ2-3, with TRBD2 matching over 9 bases. CDR1 is DFQATT, CDR2 SNEGSKA, per germline (reference sequence). After removal of 5 bases from V and 0 bases from J, the junction contained 3 bases not matched to a gene. This CDR3 spans 14 amino acids. The CDR3 DNA is TGCAGTGCTCCTGGACTAGCGAGCACAGATACGCAGTATTTT. Translating gives CSAPGLASTDTQYF.

This clonotype was counted a few times. The rearrangement links TRBV7-2 to TRBJ2-3; D is uncertain. The CDR3 extends over 14 amino acids. The germline CDR1 and CDR2 sequences are SGHTA and FQGNSA. V shed 1 base and J shed 7 bases, with 12 bases lying between them. The CDR3 is CASSLVAALNTQYF. In nucleotides, the CDR3 is TGTGCCAGCAGCTTAGTCGCGGCACTAAATACGCAGTATTTT.

The chain links TRBV19 to TRBJ2-7, with TRBD1 matching over 9 bases. V lost 7 bases and J lost 5; bases outside the gene matches: 9. Germline CDR1 LNHDA, CDR2 SQIVND (reference sequence). The CDR3 covers 14 residues. The CDR3 reads CASNTGQGTHEQYF. The CDR3 coding sequence is TGTGCCAGTAACACCGGACAGGGGACCCACGAGCAGTACTTC.

This clonotype was recorded a few times. Relative to the germline gene, one junction end is altered; a read error may explain this. This chain's CDR3 is CASSPWTSGVNEKFF. The CDR3, as DNA: TGCGCCAGCAGCCCCTGGACTAGCGGGGTCAATGAGAAGTTCTTC. The gene calls are TRBV5-1 and TRBJ2-1; 12 bases map to TRBD2. The CDR3 extends over 15 amino acids. Germline assignment: CDR1 SGHRS and CDR2 YFSETQ.

This clonotype showed up just a few times. This chain joins TRBV15 and TRBJ1-5; a possible D gene is TRBD1 (5 bases). CDR3 size: 17 residues. Germline V lookup: CDR1 LNHNV, CDR2 YYDKDF (reference sequence). The V and J ends lost 0 bases and 0 bases respectively, with 12 bases between them. This chain's CDR3 is CATSRDTQGPSNQPQHF. The DNA for the CDR3 is TGTGCCACCAGCAGAGATACCCAGGGCCCTAGCAATCAGCCCCAGCATTTT.